The clone carrying this T cell receptor beta chain came up many times. This specimen belongs to a study of tumor and adjacent non-tumor tissue in lung cancer. RNA was extracted from bulk tissue without any cell sorting. TCRbeta libraries were built with three rounds of nested PCR, modified from ARM-PCR. One entry per CDR3 protein, called by TCRdb with MiXCR from the multiplex PCR reads. Of more than 120,000 distinct CDR3 sequences in the sample, around two thirds were seen once. Germline V gene data show CDR1 as SGHAT and CDR2 as FQNNGV. The J segment lost 1 base and the V segment lost 5 bases, leaving 3 bases of the junction unmatched. This CDR3 region has 17 residues.

The sample taken for sequencing was lung tumor tissue. V is TRBV11-2 and J is TRBJ2-3; 16 nucleotides agree with TRBD2. The clonotype comes from a man in his sixties with small cell lung cancer. CDR3 residues: CASSQGTSGRGTDTQYF. DNA for the CDR3: TGTGCCAGCAGCCAAGGGACTAGCGGGAGGGGCACAGATACGCAGTATTTT.